These 9 T cell receptor beta chains came from one sample sequenced in a study of early T cells in non-severe SARS-CoV-2 infection. TCRdb reanalysed the 5' RACE reads using MiXCR and keeps one entry per CDR3 protein. This table has roughly 64,000 distinct CDR3 sequences, 10% to 12% appearing once. The input for sequencing was whole blood, taken at baseline. The receptors originated from an adult who was a healthcare worker with PCR-confirmed SARS-CoV-2 infection or an uninfected control (not recorded which).

This clonotype was recorded a few times. The chain has TRBV29-1 and TRBJ1-2; no definite D call. Germline CDR1 and CDR2: SQVTM and ANQGSEA. With 6 bases removed from V and 1 base from J, the gap between germline ends came to 9 bases. The CDR3 totals 12 residues. The CDR3 sequence: CSVQEVNYGYTF. In DNA form, the CDR3 reads TGCAGCGTGCAGGAGGTTAACTATGGCTACACCTTC.

V and J are TRBV6-1 and TRBJ2-7; D uncertain. V was trimmed by 2 bases and J by 1 base, leaving 12 bases between them. The V gene's germline CDR1 is MNHNS and CDR2 SASEGT. The CDR3 spans 15 residues. CDR3 region: CASSEWALLSYEQYF. For the CDR3, the DNA is TGTGCCAGCAGTGAATGGGCACTACTATCCTACGAGCAGTACTTC.

Ten or more counts support this clonotype. The V call is TRBV7-8, the J call TRBJ1-4; no definite D call. The V gene's germline CDR1 is SGHVS and CDR2 FQNEAQ. This CDR3 comprises 16 residues. V lost 5 bases and J 1 base, leaving 14 bases between the germline ends. CDR3 loop: CASSPGRRLTNEKLFF. CDR3 nucleotides: TGTGCCAGCAGCCCCGGGCGACGGTTAACTAATGAAAAACTGTTTTTT. The variable domain in full, completed from reference TRBV7-8 and TRBJ1-4, reads GAGVSQSPRYKVAKRGQDVALRCDPISGHVSLFWYQQALGQGPEFLTYFQNEAQLDKSGLPSDRFFAERPEGSVSTLKIQRTQQEDSAVYLCASSPGRRLTNEKLFFGSGTQLSVL.

This clonotype occurred a few times. The chain uses TRBV6-2 or TRBV6-3 and TRBJ1-3; D may be TRBD1 (5 bases). Trimming left V 5 bases short and J 0 bases short, with 11 bases between. CDR1 MNHEY and CDR2 SVGEGT come from the germline V gene. The CDR3 spans 15 residues. The CDR3 here is CASSRGANSGNTIYF. In DNA form, the CDR3 reads TGTGCCAGCAGTCGCGGGGCAAACTCTGGAAACACCATATATTTT.

This clonotype has only a few counts. V usage is TRBV20-1 and J usage is TRBJ2-7; TRBD2 matches 12 bases. Trimming at V came to 4 bases and at J to 2 bases, leaving 9 bases not matched to a gene. Germline V gene sequence: CDR1 DFQATT, CDR2 SNEGSKA (reference sequence). This CDR3 contains 16 residues. CDR3 sequence reads: CSATKTSGGRTYEQYF. As DNA, the CDR3 is TGCAGTGCTACGAAGACTAGCGGGGGCCGTACCTACGAGCAGTACTTC.

This clonotype was seen more than once but under ten times. V and J are TRBV6-2 or TRBV6-3 and TRBJ2-5; D is perhaps TRBD2 (6 bases). CDR3 length: 15 amino acids. Trimming removed 7 bases at V and 10 bases at J, with 25 bases between. The V gene's germline CDR1 is MNHEY and CDR2 SVGEGT. The CDR3 nucleotides are TGTGCCAGCACCCCTAGGAGGGACCCTGCCCTTGTCCAGTACTTC. Encoded protein: CASTPRRDPALVQYF.

This clonotype has a count of ten or more. This rearrangement joins TRBV30 to TRBJ1-1; D not certain. Germline-derived CDR1 and CDR2 are GTSNPN and SVGIG (reference sequence). V lost 0 bases, J lost 3 bases, and 11 bases lay in between. The length of the CDR3 is 14 residues. The CDR3 spells CAWSVRPKDTEAFF. The CDR3 DNA reads as TGTGCCTGGAGTGTACGACCTAAGGACACTGAAGCTTTCTTT.

The chain links TRBV7-9 to TRBJ1-1, with D unclear. The CDR3 length is 11 residues. Germline V lookup: CDR1 SEHNR, CDR2 FQNEAQ (reference sequence). Trimming pared 1 base from V and 5 bases from J, leaving 2 bases between. This chain's CDR3 is CASSLVTEAFF. As DNA, the CDR3 is TGTGCCAGCAGCTTAGTAACTGAAGCTTTCTTT.

This clonotype was recorded many times. This chain joins TRBV2 and TRBJ2-1; 7 nucleotides align to TRBD2. CDR1 SNHLY and CDR2 FYNNEI come from the germline V gene. Trimming cost V 8 bases and J 12 bases; bases outside gene matches: 13. This CDR3 comprises 13 residues. The CDR3 is CASRGDSSSGQFF. For the CDR3, the DNA is TGTGCCAGCCGGGGAGACTCCTCTAGCGGGCAGTTCTTC.